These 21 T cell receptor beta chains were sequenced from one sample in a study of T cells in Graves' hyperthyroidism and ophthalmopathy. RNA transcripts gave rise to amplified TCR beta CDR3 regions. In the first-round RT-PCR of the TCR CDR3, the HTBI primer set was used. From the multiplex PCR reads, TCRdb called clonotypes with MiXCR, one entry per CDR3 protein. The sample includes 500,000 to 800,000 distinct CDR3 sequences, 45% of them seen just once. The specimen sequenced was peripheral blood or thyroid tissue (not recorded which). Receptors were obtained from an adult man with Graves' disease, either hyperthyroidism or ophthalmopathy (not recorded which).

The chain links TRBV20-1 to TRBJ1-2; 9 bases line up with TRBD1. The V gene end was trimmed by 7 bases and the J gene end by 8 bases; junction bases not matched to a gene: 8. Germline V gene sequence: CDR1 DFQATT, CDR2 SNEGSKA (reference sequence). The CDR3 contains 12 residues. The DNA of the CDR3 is TGCAGTGTACCCGGGACAGGGATCGGCTACACCTTC. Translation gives CSVPGTGIGYTF.

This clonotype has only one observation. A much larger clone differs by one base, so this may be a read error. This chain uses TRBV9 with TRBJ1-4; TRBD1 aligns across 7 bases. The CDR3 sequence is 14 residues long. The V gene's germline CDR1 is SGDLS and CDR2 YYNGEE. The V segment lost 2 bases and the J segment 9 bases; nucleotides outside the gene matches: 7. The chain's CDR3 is CASSVPGQSQKLFF. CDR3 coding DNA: TGTGCCAGCAGCGTGCCGGGACAGTCGCAAAAACTGTTTTTT.

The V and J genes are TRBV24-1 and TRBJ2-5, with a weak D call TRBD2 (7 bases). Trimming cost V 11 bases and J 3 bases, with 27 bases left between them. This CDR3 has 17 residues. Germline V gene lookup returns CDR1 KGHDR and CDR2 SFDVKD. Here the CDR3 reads CASSVKGGMVGKETQYF. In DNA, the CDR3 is TGTGCCAGCAGCGTAAAGGGGGGGATGGTGGGCAAAGAGACCCAGTACTTC.

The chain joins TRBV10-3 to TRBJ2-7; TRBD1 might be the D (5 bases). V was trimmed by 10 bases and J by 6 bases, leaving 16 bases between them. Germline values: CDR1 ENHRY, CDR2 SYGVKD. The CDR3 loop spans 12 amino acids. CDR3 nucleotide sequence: TGTGCCAGCACTACAGGTCCTGGCGAGCAGTACTTC. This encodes CASTTGPGEQYF.

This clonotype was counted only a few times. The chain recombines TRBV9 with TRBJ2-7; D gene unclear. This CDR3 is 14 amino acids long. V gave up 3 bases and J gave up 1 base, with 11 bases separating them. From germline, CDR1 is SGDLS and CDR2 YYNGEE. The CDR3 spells CASSEGFGSYEQYF. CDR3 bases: TGTGCCAGCAGCGAGGGATTTGGGTCCTACGAGCAGTACTTC.

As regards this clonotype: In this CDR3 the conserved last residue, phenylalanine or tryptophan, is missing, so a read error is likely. This chain's CDR3 is CASSLNSPLHS. The DNA for the CDR3 is TGTGCCAGCAGCCTAAATTCACCCCTCCACTCT. The chain is built from TRBV2 and TRBJ1-6; D unresolved. CDR1 and CDR2 from the germline V gene are SNHLY and FYNNEI. V shed 6 bases and J shed 7 bases, with 4 bases lying between them. This CDR3 spans 11 amino acids.

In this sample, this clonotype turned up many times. For the CDR3, the DNA is TGTGCCACCAGTGATTACAGGGCGACGAACACCGGGGAGCTGTTTTTT. It specifies CATSDYRATNTGELFF. This chain connects TRBV24-1 to TRBJ2-2; D may be TRBD1 (6 bases). This CDR3 contains 16 residues. Trimming cost V 2 bases and J 0 bases, with 9 bases left between them. CDR1 and CDR2 from the germline V gene are KGHDR and SFDVKD.

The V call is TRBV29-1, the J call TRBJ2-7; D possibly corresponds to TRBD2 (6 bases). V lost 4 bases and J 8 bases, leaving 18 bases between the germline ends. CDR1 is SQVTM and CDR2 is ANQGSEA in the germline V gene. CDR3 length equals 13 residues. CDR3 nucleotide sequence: TGCAGCGTTGGGTCCCAGGAGGGCGGCAAGCAGTACTTC. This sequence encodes CSVGSQEGGKQYF.

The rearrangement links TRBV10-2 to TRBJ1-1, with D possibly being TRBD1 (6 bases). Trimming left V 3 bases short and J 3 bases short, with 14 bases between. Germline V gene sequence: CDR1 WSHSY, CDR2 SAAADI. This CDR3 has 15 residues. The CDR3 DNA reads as TGCGCCAGCAGTGACGGGAGAGGGGGAGACACTGAAGCTTTCTTT. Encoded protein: CASSDGRGGDTEAFF.

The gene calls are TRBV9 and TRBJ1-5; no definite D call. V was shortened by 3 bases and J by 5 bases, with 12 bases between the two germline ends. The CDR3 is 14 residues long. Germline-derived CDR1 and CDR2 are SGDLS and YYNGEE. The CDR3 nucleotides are TGTGCCAGCAGCGAAAGGGCGATCGATCAGCCCCAGCATTTT. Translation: CASSERAIDQPQHF.

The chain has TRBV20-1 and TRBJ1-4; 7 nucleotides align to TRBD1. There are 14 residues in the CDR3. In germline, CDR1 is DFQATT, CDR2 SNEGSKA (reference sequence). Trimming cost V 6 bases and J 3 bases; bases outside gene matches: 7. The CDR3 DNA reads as TGCAGTGCCAAACCGGGACAGTCTAATGAAAAACTGTTTTTT. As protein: CSAKPGQSNEKLFF.

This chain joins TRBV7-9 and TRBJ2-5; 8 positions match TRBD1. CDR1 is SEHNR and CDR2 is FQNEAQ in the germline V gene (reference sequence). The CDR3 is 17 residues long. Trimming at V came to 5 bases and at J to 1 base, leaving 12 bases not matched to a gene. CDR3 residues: CASSPTPGQDFQETQYF. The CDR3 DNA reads TGTGCCAGCAGCCCGACCCCGGGACAGGATTTCCAAGAGACCCAGTACTTC. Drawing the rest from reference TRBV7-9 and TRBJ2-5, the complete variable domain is DTGVSQNPRHKITKRGQNVTFRCDPISEHNRLYWYRQTLGQGPEFLTYFQNEAQLEKSRLLSDRFSAERPKGSFSTLEIQRTEQGDSAMYLCASSPTPGQDFQETQYFGPGTRLLVL.

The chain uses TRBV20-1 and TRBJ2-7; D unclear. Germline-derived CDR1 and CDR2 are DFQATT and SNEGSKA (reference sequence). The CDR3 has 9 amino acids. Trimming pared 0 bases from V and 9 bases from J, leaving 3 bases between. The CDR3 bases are TGCAGTGCTAGAGATCGGCAGTACTTC. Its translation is CSARDRQYF.

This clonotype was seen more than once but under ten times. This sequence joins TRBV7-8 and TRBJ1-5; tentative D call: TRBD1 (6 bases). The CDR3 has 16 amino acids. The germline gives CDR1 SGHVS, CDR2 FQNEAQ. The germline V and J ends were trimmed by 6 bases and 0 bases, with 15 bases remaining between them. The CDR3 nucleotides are TGTGCCAGCAGTGAGAGGGGGAGAGGTAGCAATCAGCCCCAGCATTTT. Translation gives CASSERGRGSNQPQHF.

The CDR3 sequence: CSARDRTGTANTIYF. As DNA, the CDR3 is TGCAGTGCTAGAGATCGGACAGGGACTGCAAACACCATATATTTT. This sequence joins TRBV20-1 and TRBJ1-3; 8 nucleotides align to TRBD1. This CDR3 spans 15 amino acids. The junction had 7 bases not matched to a gene; V was cut back by 0 bases and J by 6 bases. CDR1 DFQATT and CDR2 SNEGSKA come from the germline V gene (reference sequence).

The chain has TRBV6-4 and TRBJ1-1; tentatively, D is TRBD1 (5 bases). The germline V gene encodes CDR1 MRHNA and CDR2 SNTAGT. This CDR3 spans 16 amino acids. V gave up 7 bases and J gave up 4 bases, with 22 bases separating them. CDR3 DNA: TGTGCCAGCACTCCGTTACCGGGACTGGGGACCACTGAAGCTTTCTTT. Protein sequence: CASTPLPGLGTTEAFF.

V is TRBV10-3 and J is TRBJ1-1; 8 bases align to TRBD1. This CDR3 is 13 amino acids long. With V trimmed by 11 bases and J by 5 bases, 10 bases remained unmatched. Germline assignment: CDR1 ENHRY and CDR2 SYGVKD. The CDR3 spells CAAQGARRTEAFF. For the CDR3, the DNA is TGTGCCGCTCAGGGGGCAAGGAGAACTGAAGCTTTCTTT.

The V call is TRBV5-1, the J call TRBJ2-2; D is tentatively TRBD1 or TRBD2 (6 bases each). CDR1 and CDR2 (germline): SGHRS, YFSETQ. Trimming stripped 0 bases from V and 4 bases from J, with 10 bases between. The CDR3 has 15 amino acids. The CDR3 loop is CASSLEGGVTGELFF. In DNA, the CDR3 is TGCGCCAGCAGCTTGGAGGGGGGCGTCACCGGGGAGCTGTTTTTT.

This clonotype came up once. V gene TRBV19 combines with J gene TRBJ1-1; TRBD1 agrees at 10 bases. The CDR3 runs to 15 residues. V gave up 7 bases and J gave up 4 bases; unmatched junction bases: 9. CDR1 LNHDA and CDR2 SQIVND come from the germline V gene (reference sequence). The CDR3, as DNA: TGTGCCAGTACTGAAGGGACAGGGGTGATCACTGAAGCTTTCTTT. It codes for CASTEGTGVITEAFF.

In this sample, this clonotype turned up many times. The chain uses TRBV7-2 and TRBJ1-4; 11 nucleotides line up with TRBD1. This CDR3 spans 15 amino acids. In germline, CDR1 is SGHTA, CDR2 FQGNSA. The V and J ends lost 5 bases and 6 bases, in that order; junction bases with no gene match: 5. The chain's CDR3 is CASSRRTGGDEKLFF. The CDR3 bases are TGTGCCAGCAGCCGAAGGACAGGGGGCGATGAAAAACTGTTTTTT.

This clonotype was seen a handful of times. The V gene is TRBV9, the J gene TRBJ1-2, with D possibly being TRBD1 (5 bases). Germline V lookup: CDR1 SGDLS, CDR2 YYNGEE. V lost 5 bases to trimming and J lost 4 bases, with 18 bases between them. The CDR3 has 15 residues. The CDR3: CASSLFAGSSYGYTF. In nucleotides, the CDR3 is TGTGCCAGCAGTTTATTTGCAGGGAGCTCCTATGGCTACACCTTC.